This T cell receptor beta chain was retrieved from a study of breast tumors, draining lymph nodes, adjacent tissues. General study results and limits: The data were judged consistent with most tumor T cells coming from lymph node and expanding in tumor. Tumor T cell lymph node origin was a supported hypothesis, not proven. Tumors had less TCR diversity than lymph nodes, more than nontumor tissue. Luminal-like breast cancer showed significantly greater tumor-nontumor repertoire similarity than basal-like breast cancer did.

This clonotype is classed as medium-sized (0.01 to 0.1%). Its antigen is unidentified. TCRdb re-called the multiplex PCR reads with MiXCR, one entry per CDR3 protein. The sample shows 20,000 or so distinct CDR3 sequences, roughly two fifths of them seen only once. The CDR3 is 13 amino acids. V dropped 3 bases and J dropped 10; count of bases not matched to a gene: 6. CDR1 is DFQATT and CDR2 is SNEGSKA in the germline V gene (reference sequence). This clonotype originated in a female donor with breast cancer. Some clones in this sample may be carry-over from other donors' samples. The chain has TRBV20-1 and TRBJ2-1; 10 bases fit TRBD2. Sequencing was performed on breast tumor tissue. The CDR3 DNA is TGCAGTGCTAGTAGGCTAGCGGGGGTGGAGCAGTTCTTC. Residues: CSASRLAGVEQFF.